The T cell receptor (beta chain) under discussion was sequenced for a study of early T cells in non-severe SARS-CoV-2 infection. About the study: Sequencing targeted bulk RNA from unsorted whole blood, leaving chains unpaired.

This CDR3 region has 15 residues. Trimming at V came to 2 bases and at J to 2 bases, leaving 2 bases not matched to a gene. Germline CDR1 SGHRS, CDR2 YFSETQ. Individually, cDNA molecules had unique molecular identifiers attached to them. MiXCR, applied by TCRdb to the 5' RACE reads, yields one record per CDR3 protein. The table lists some 61,000 distinct CDR3 sequences, 8.5% to 10% of them singletons. This clonotype occurred many times. The sample consisted of whole blood, taken at baseline. The receptor comes from an adult who was a healthcare worker with PCR-confirmed SARS-CoV-2 infection or an uninfected control (not recorded which). The chain carries TRBV5-1 and TRBJ1-3; TRBD1 matches at 9 bases. CDR3 protein: CASSFNRGPGNTIYF. The CDR3 coding sequence is TGCGCCAGCAGCTTTAACAGGGGGCCTGGAAACACCATATATTTT. The variable domain in full, with the rest retrieved from reference TRBV5-1 and TRBJ1-3, is KAGVTQTPRYLIKTRGQQVTLSCSPISGHRSVSWYQQTPGQGLQFLFEYFSETQRNKGNFPGRFSGRQFSNSRSEMNVSTLELGDSALYLCASSFNRGPGNTIYFGEGSWLTVV.